The clone carrying this T cell receptor beta chain was counted ten times or more. Its antigen is undetermined. The data were taken from a study of T cells in Graves' hyperthyroidism and ophthalmopathy. Overall study results and limits: A model of 13 V-J features distinguished ophthalmopathy from stable hyperthyroidism.

From RNA transcripts, TCR beta CDR3 regions were amplified. Initially, a first-round RT-PCR of the TCR CDR3 employed the HTBI primer set. TCRdb re-called the multiplex PCR reads through MiXCR, storing one row per CDR3 protein. Among fewer than 700,000 distinct CDR3 sequences listed, approximately 17% were seen once. For ophthalmopathy patients, the Clinical Activity Score was at least 3 and the NOSPECS grade at least 4; duration was under 3 months. Uncontrolled infection, other autoimmune disease, pregnancy or lactation excluded patients. The CDR3 totals 17 residues. Germline loops: CDR1 SGHRS, CDR2 YFSETQ. The V segment lost 4 bases and the J segment 4 bases; nucleotides outside the gene matches: 9.

The TCR sequence derives from a woman under 30 with Graves' ophthalmopathy. Sequenced input: blood. The genes are TRBV5-1 and TRBJ1-3; 12 bases are a match to TRBD1. In DNA, the CDR3 is TGCGCCAGCAGCGGAGGGACAGGGGGCGATCTGGGAAACACCATATATTTT. It yields the protein CASSGGTGGDLGNTIYF.